The 20 T cell receptor beta chains presented below share a single source sample, sequenced in a study of T cell repertoires in cytomegalovirus infection. MiXCR, run by TCRdb on the reads, gives a single entry per CDR3 protein. Here the sample spans roughly 340,000 distinct CDR3 sequences, 25% to 30% being singletons. Which antigens these TCRs recognize remains unknown. Sequencing was performed on cultured PBMCs, taken from culture after CMV antigen stimulation. The receptors stem from a human donor in good health (CMV status not recorded). Some clones in this sample may be carry-over from other donors' samples.

This sequence joins TRBV6-5 and TRBJ2-3; 7 bases match TRBD1. Germline loops: CDR1 MNHEY, CDR2 SVGAGI. With 5 bases clipped from V and 1 base from J, the junction kept 3 bases outside the gene matches. The CDR3 consists of 14 residues. CDR3 amino acids: CASSATGGTDTQYF. CDR3 nucleotide sequence: TGTGCCAGCAGTGCCACAGGGGGCACAGATACGCAGTATTTT.

With respect to this clonotype: The junction does not match germline at one end; this may be a read error. V is TRBV7-7 and J is TRBJ2-3; the match to TRBD1 covers 8 bases. Germline-derived CDR1 and CDR2 are SSHAT and FNYEAQ (reference sequence). The CDR3 is made up of 15 amino acids. The CDR3 coding sequence is TGTGCTAGCAGCCCCGGGACAGGCACAGGGGATACGCAGTATTTT. Its translation: CASSPGTGTGDTQYF.

This clonotype was seen many times. This chain uses TRBV7-9 with TRBJ2-1, with D tentatively TRBD2 (5 bases). Trimming cost V 2 bases and J 5 bases, with 10 bases left between them. The V gene's germline CDR1 is SEHNR and CDR2 FQNEAQ (reference sequence). This CDR3 is 14 amino acids long. CDR3 residues: CASSLSVGDNEQFF. CDR3 DNA: TGTGCCAGCAGCTTAAGTGTCGGGGACAATGAGCAGTTCTTC.

This clonotype occurred a few times. The gene calls are TRBV10-3 and TRBJ1-1; D perhaps matches TRBD1 (6 bases). The CDR3 extends over 14 amino acids. The germline gives CDR1 ENHRY, CDR2 SYGVKD. V was cut by 2 bases and J by 5 bases, with 12 bases left in between. CDR3 sequence (DNA): TGTGCCATCAGTGAGGAGATTCAGGGGACTGAAGCTTTCTTT. Translating it yields CAISEEIQGTEAFF.

This clonotype was counted a few times. This chain joins TRBV28 and TRBJ2-3, with TRBD1 identical over 9 bases. V was pared by 5 bases and J by 4 bases, with 7 bases of the junction left unmatched. The CDR3 contains 15 residues. CDR1 and CDR2 (germline): MDHEN, SYDVKM. The CDR3 reads CASSTGTGWSDTQYF. DNA for the CDR3: TGTGCCAGCAGTACCGGGACAGGGTGGTCAGATACGCAGTATTTT.

In its sample, this clonotype was seen many times. The chain is built from TRBV3-1 and TRBJ1-4; D is unclear. This CDR3 is 15 amino acids long. Germline CDR1 reads LGHDT; CDR2 reads YNNKEL (reference sequence). Trimming shortened V by 4 bases and J by 0 bases, and 9 bases separated the two germline ends. The CDR3 loop reads CASSPDGATNEKLFF. As DNA, the CDR3 is TGTGCCAGCAGCCCGGACGGTGCAACTAATGAAAAACTGTTTTTT.

This clonotype was recorded a few times. J is TRBJ2-3 and V is TRBV5-4; D call uncertain. Trimming cost V 3 bases and J 4 bases, with 15 bases left between them. Per the germline V gene, CDR1 is SGHNT and CDR2 is YYREEE (reference sequence). CDR3 length equals 15 residues. CDR3 loop: CASSSSTLPADTQYF. DNA of the CDR3: TGTGCCAGCAGCTCATCCACTCTACCCGCAGATACGCAGTATTTT.

This clonotype occurred a few times. V is TRBV2 and J is TRBJ1-5; TRBD1 is a possible D gene (6 bases). CDR3 length: 15 amino acids. Trimming shortened V by 8 bases and J by 2 bases, and 16 bases separated the two germline ends. Looked up from germline, CDR1 is SNHLY and CDR2 is FYNNEI. CDR3 protein: CASGEQGLGNQPQHF. As DNA, the CDR3 is TGTGCCAGCGGCGAACAGGGCCTTGGCAATCAGCCCCAGCATTTT.

This clonotype was seen a few times. The V call is TRBV11-2, the J call TRBJ2-4; D tentatively reads TRBD1 or TRBD2 (6 bases each). The CDR3 runs 17 residues. Germline values: CDR1 SGHAT, CDR2 FQNNGV. Trimming left V 5 bases short and J 7 bases short, with 24 bases between. This CDR3 is CASSDHRGPSERNIQYF. The DNA for the CDR3 is TGTGCCAGCAGCGACCACCGGGGGCCTAGCGAGAGGAACATTCAGTACTTC.

The count of this clonotype is one. The chain recombines TRBV14 with TRBJ1-1; D not certain. Germline-derived CDR1 and CDR2 are SGHDN and FVKESK. This CDR3 has 14 amino acids. With 1 base removed from V and 4 bases from J, the gap between germline ends came to 10 bases. The CDR3 reads CASSQGWLGTEAFF. CDR3 in DNA: TGTGCCAGCAGCCAAGGGTGGCTGGGCACTGAAGCTTTCTTT.

The rearrangement links TRBV20-1 to TRBJ2-7; D may be TRBD2 (5 bases). CDR3 length: 13 amino acids. V dropped 5 bases and J dropped 0 bases, with 11 bases sitting between them. Germline V lookup: CDR1 DFQATT, CDR2 SNEGSKA (reference sequence). The CDR3: CSALTGNSYEQYF. CDR3 in DNA: TGCAGTGCTTTGACCGGGAACTCCTACGAGCAGTACTTC.

This clonotype has just one count. The rearrangement joins TRBV20-1 to TRBJ1-4; weak D call: TRBD1 (5 bases). This CDR3 is 12 amino acids long. Germline loops: CDR1 DFQATT, CDR2 SNEGSKA (reference sequence). V lost 1 base, J lost 7 bases, and 7 bases lay in between. Here the CDR3 DNA reads TGCAGTGCTAGAGTAAGGGGTGAAAAACTGTTTTTT. This translates into CSARVRGEKLFF.

The gene calls are TRBV5-4 and TRBJ2-1; D remains unclear. Trimming shortened V by 0 bases and J by 9 bases, and 10 bases separated the two germline ends. The CDR3 has 13 residues. Germline CDR1 SGHNT, CDR2 YYREEE (reference sequence). CDR3 in amino acids: CASSLASLREQFF. The DNA for the CDR3 is TGTGCCAGCAGCTTGGCCAGCCTCCGTGAGCAGTTCTTC.

There are a few counts of this clonotype. V and J are TRBV7-2 and TRBJ2-5, with a tentative D call TRBD1 (6 bases). The CDR3 length is 14 residues. Germline-derived CDR1 and CDR2 are SGHTA and FQGNSA. V gave up 1 base and J gave up 4 bases, with 10 bases separating them. The CDR3 sequence: CASSLGPGAETQYF. In nucleotides, the CDR3 is TGTGCCAGCAGCTTAGGGCCAGGGGCAGAGACCCAGTACTTC.

This clonotype was seen just once. The chain has TRBV5-1 and TRBJ1-2; 10 bases match TRBD1. Trimming took 5 bases from V and 8 from J; bases not matched to a gene: 3. The CDR3 runs to 12 residues. CDR1 and CDR2 (germline): SGHRS, YFSETQ. CDR3 sequence reads: CASSGQGVGYTF. The CDR3, as DNA: TGCGCCAGCAGTGGACAGGGGGTCGGCTACACCTTC. Looking up the rest from reference TRBV5-1 and TRBJ1-2 gives the full variable domain: KAGVTQTPRYLIKTRGQQVTLSCSPISGHRSVSWYQQTPGQGLQFLFEYFSETQRNKGNFPGRFSGRQFSNSRSEMNVSTLELGDSALYLCASSGQGVGYTFGSGTRLTVV.

A few counts support this clonotype. The chain is built from TRBV6-6 and TRBJ1-5; no definite D call. Deletions cut 0 bases from V and 5 bases from J, with 8 bases between. The CDR3 is 14 residues long. Germline V lookup: CDR1 MNHNY, CDR2 SVGAGI (reference sequence). The CDR3 DNA follows: TGTGCCAGCAGTTACTCCGGGAACGATCAGCCCCAGCATTTT. Encoded protein: CASSYSGNDQPQHF.

This clonotype has only a few counts. The chain links TRBV12-3 or TRBV12-4 to TRBJ2-5, with TRBD1 matching 9 bases. This CDR3 has 14 residues. V gave up 6 bases and J gave up 5 bases; unmatched junction bases: 7. The CDR3 coding sequence is TGTGCCAGCAGACTTACAGGGGGCGCTGAGACCCAGTACTTC. As protein: CASRLTGGAETQYF.

This clonotype was picked up a small number of times. This chain joins TRBV7-9 and TRBJ2-7; 12 bases align to TRBD2. CDR3 length: 17 amino acids. CDR1 and CDR2 (germline): SEHNR, FQNEAQ (reference sequence). With 2 bases clipped from V and 0 bases from J, the junction kept 5 bases outside the gene matches. The CDR3 DNA reads TGTGCCAGCAGCTTAAGAACTAGCGGGGGGAGCTCCTACGAGCAGTACTTC. Translation gives CASSLRTSGGSSYEQYF.

CDR3 in amino acids: CASSLGISYGYTF. The CDR3 DNA reads as TGTGCCAGCAGTTTGGGGATATCCTATGGCTACACCTTC. V is TRBV12-3 or TRBV12-4 and J is TRBJ1-2; D not resolved. Trimming took off 3 bases at V and 4 bases at J, with 9 bases between the two ends. The CDR3 consists of 13 residues.

The chain employs TRBV5-1 and TRBJ2-1, with 15 bases lining up with TRBD2. The ends lost 4 bases at V and 15 bases at J; junction bases unmatched: 14. CDR1 SGHRS and CDR2 YFSETQ come from the germline V gene. This CDR3 region has 16 residues. The CDR3 region has the DNA TGCGCCAGCAGCCCGGGATGGACTAGCGGGGGGGAGGAGGGGTTCTTC. It yields the protein CASSPGWTSGGEEGFF.